These 13 T cell receptor beta chains came from one sample sequenced in a study of shared clonotypes between healthy human individuals. In the naive CD8 group, cells lacked CD45RO and were positively selected for CCR7, so terminally differentiated effector memory CD45RA+ cells were left out. Using immunoSEQ multiplex PCR, the repertoire was profiled, and TCRdb retains in-frame clones only, with some absent. The repertoire includes hundreds of thousands of clones, about 90% of them detected once, and approximately 24% sits in the top ten. The material sequenced was naive CD8+ T cells sorted from blood. All receptors come from a man aged 25 to 45 in good health.

The J gene is TRBJ2-1, the V gene TRBV9, with D perhaps TRBD1 or TRBD2 (5 bases each). Trimming left V 4 bases short and J 3 bases short, with 20 bases between. The CDR3 extends over 17 amino acids. Per germline, CDR1 SGDLS and CDR2 YYNGEE. This CDR3 reads CASSPQGDHPVYNEQFF. DNA for the CDR3: TGTGCCAGCAGCCCCCAGGGAGATCACCCGGTCTACAATGAGCAGTTCTTC.

The CDR3 DNA reads TGTGCCAGCAGCTCCGGACTAGCGGGAGGACAAGAGACCCAGTACTTC. It codes for CASSSGLAGGQETQYF. This chain uses TRBV13 with TRBJ2-5; TRBD2 agrees at 14 bases. There are 16 residues in the CDR3. V lost 4 bases, J lost 2 bases, and 3 bases stayed unmatched. From germline, CDR1 is PRHDT and CDR2 FYEKMQ (reference sequence).

The chain joins TRBV11-2 to TRBJ2-7, with D perhaps TRBD2 (5 bases). V lost 5 bases, J lost 5 bases, and 16 bases lay in between. CDR3 size: 14 residues. CDR1 and CDR2 (germline): SGHAT, FQNNGV. CDR3 DNA: TGTGCCAGCAGCCCAGAGCCCCGGCGGGACGAGCAGTACTTC. Translating it yields CASSPEPRRDEQYF. Combining the CDR3 with reference TRBV11-2 and TRBJ2-7 gives the whole variable domain EAGVAQSPRYKIIEKRQSVAFWCNPISGHATLYWYQQILGQGPKLLIQFQNNGVVDDSQLPKDRFSAERLKGVDSTLKIQPAKLEDSAVYLCASSPEPRRDEQYFGPGTRLTVT.

A single count supports this clone. This chain joins TRBV19 and TRBJ2-1; D is ambiguous. This CDR3 spans 14 amino acids. Germline CDR1 LNHDA, CDR2 SQIVND (reference sequence). V lost 3 bases, J lost 5 bases, and 11 bases lay in between. CDR3 amino acids: CASSIGPPNNEQFF. The CDR3 DNA reads TGTGCCAGTAGTATCGGGCCCCCCAACAATGAGCAGTTCTTC.

The V gene is TRBV28, the J gene TRBJ2-1; 8 bases are shared with TRBD2. Germline-derived CDR1 and CDR2 are MDHEN and SYDVKM. With V trimmed by 8 bases and J by 8 bases, 23 bases remained unmatched. CDR3 length equals 18 residues. This CDR3 is CASGLLKGLDNSGDEQFF. The CDR3 DNA sequence: TGTGCCAGCGGATTACTCAAGGGACTAGATAATTCAGGTGATGAGCAGTTCTTC.

This sequence joins TRBV7-9 and TRBJ1-4; the match to TRBD1 covers 7 bases. V lost 4 bases to trimming and J lost 7 bases; unmatched junction nucleotides: 9. CDR3 length: 15 residues. The germline gives CDR1 SEHNR, CDR2 FQNEAQ (reference sequence). The CDR3, as DNA: TGTGCCAGCAGCTCCCGGACAGGTTGGAGTGAAAAACTGTTTTTT. Translating gives CASSSRTGWSEKLFF.

This chain links TRBV27 with TRBJ2-5; the D gene is possibly TRBD2 (6 bases). The CDR3 length is 13 residues. Germline V lookup: CDR1 MNHEY, CDR2 SMNVEV (reference sequence). V was clipped by 5 bases and J by 3 bases, with 10 bases between them. CDR3 residues: CASSATGEETQYF. CDR3 nucleotides: TGTGCCAGCAGTGCGACGGGGGAAGAGACCCAGTACTTC.

The V gene is TRBV28, the J gene TRBJ2-1; 8 bases align to TRBD2. The CDR3 has 16 amino acids. CDR1 and CDR2 from the germline V gene are MDHEN and SYDVKM. Trimming at V came to 5 bases and at J to 8 bases, leaving 14 bases not matched to a gene. CDR3 coding DNA: TGTGCCAGCAGTGAAAGGACTAGCCGGAGTGTGTATGAGCAGTTCTTC. Its protein is CASSERTSRSVYEQFF. Looking up the rest from reference TRBV28 and TRBJ2-1 gives the full variable domain: DVKVTQSSRYLVKRTGEKVFLECVQDMDHENMFWYRQDPGLGLRLIYFSYDVKMKEKGDIPEGYSVSREKKERFSLILESASTNQTSMYLCASSERTSRSVYEQFFGPGTRLTVL.

This chain uses TRBV27 with TRBJ2-4, with no clear D. The CDR3 is 13 residues long. The V and J ends lost 3 bases and 6 bases respectively, with 9 bases between them. The V gene's germline CDR1 is MNHEY and CDR2 SMNVEV (reference sequence). CDR3 protein: CASSLGRGNIQYF. The CDR3 region has the DNA TGTGCCAGCAGTTTGGGTCGCGGAAACATTCAGTACTTC.

V usage is TRBV6-5 and J usage is TRBJ2-7; the match to TRBD1 covers 9 bases. Germline CDR1 reads MNHEY; CDR2 reads SVGAGI. CDR3 length: 16 residues. V shed 0 bases and J 2 bases; nucleotides not matched to a gene: 5. The CDR3 is CASSYSGTGLTYEQYF. DNA for the CDR3: TGTGCCAGCAGTTACTCCGGGACAGGGTTAACCTACGAGCAGTACTTC.

This clone was recorded once. The chain combines TRBV4-1 with TRBJ1-6; D is uncertain. Germline V gene lookup returns CDR1 MGHRA and CDR2 YSYEKL. Trimming stripped 4 bases from V and 5 bases from J, with 12 bases between. CDR3 length: 15 residues. Here the CDR3 DNA reads TGCGCCAGCAGCCCAAGGGCGGAAGATAATTCACCCCTCCACTTT. Translated: CASSPRAEDNSPLHF.

The chain has TRBV7-9 and TRBJ2-3, with 9 bases aligning to TRBD2. Germline V CDR1 and CDR2: SEHNR, FQNEAQ (reference sequence). CDR3 length: 18 amino acids. Trimming cost V 4 bases and J 8 bases; bases outside gene matches: 19. The chain's CDR3 is CASSWTSATSGSLATQYF. The CDR3 region has the DNA TGTGCCAGCAGCTGGACTAGCGCAACCTCGGGTAGTTTGGCTACGCAGTATTTT. The full variable domain, completed using reference TRBV7-9 and TRBJ2-3, is DTGVSQNPRHKITKRGQNVTFRCDPISEHNRLYWYRQTLGQGPEFLTYFQNEAQLEKSRLLSDRFSAERPKGSFSTLEIQRTEQGDSAMYLCASSWTSATSGSLATQYFGPGTRLTVL.

The gene calls are TRBV19 and TRBJ2-7; TRBD1 matches 8 bases. CDR3 size: 14 residues. Trimming cost V 5 bases and J 3 bases; bases outside gene matches: 6. Germline CDR1 LNHDA, CDR2 SQIVND (reference sequence). The CDR3 loop is CASSGQGPNYEQYF. CDR3 coding DNA: TGTGCCAGTAGTGGACAGGGTCCTAACTACGAGCAGTACTTC.